Listed below are T cell receptor beta chains from one sample, sequenced in a study of cytotoxic CD8 clonotypes in ibrutinib-treated CLL. Produced via immunoSEQ multiplex PCR; TCRdb's table is partial and in-frame only. The repertoire holds about 270,000 clones, with approximately 76% as singletons. The material sequenced was PBMCs, taken at disease progression, from a patient treated with ibrutinib. The receptor source for this set is a human donor with chronic lymphocytic leukemia. Both conserved end residues are part of each CDR3. Fields, in order: clone size, J gene, V gene, D gene, CDR3 DNA, CDR3 protein. A D gene is named only where the DNA matches it firmly. Only some rows state a clone size, as once, few, many or a class for expanded clones.

abundance: NA
j_gene: TRBJ2-5
v_gene: TRBV13
d_gene: NA
CDR3nt: TGTGCCAGCAGCTTACGACAGATCTACCAAGAGACCCAGTACTTC
CDR3aa: CASSLRQIYQETQYF

abundance: NA
j_gene: TRBJ1-2
v_gene: TRBV5-4
d_gene: NA
CDR3nt: TGTGCCAGCAGCTTGAGGCATGAAGGTGGCTACACCTTC
CDR3aa: CASSLRHEGGYTF

abundance: few
j_gene: TRBJ1-1
v_gene: TRBV7-9
d_gene: NA
CDR3nt: TGTGCCAGCAGCCCCCCCGGGAGGGGGAAGGTGAACACTGAAGCTTTCTTT
CDR3aa: CASSPPGRGKVNTEAFF

abundance: NA
j_gene: TRBJ2-7
v_gene: TRBV13
d_gene: TRBD1
CDR3nt: TGTGCCAGCAGCCTAGTCTTTAGACAGGGGGCAGTGTACGAGCAGTACTTC
CDR3aa: CASSLVFRQGAVYEQYF

abundance: NA
j_gene: TRBJ2-2
v_gene: TRBV29-1
d_gene: NA
CDR3nt: TGCAGCGTTGACGGGGGTGACACCGGGGAGCTGTTTTTT
CDR3aa: CSVDGGDTGELFF

abundance: NA
j_gene: TRBJ1-3
v_gene: TRBV29-1
d_gene: NA
CDR3nt: TGCAGCATCGGCCTTGGAAACACCATATATTTT
CDR3aa: CSIGLGNTIYF

abundance: NA
j_gene: TRBJ1-2
v_gene: TRBV4-1
d_gene: TRBD1
CDR3nt: TGCGCCAGCAGGTTGTGGGTGGCAGGGGGCGCGAGTGACTATGGCTACACCTTC
CDR3aa: CASRLWVAGGASDYGYTF

abundance: once
j_gene: TRBJ1-1
v_gene: TRBV15
d_gene: NA
CDR3nt: TGTGCCACCAGCAGTGGGGGGGTTATGAACACTGAAGCTTTCTTT
CDR3aa: CATSSGGVMNTEAFF

abundance: NA
j_gene: TRBJ2-1
v_gene: TRBV5-1
d_gene: TRBD2
CDR3nt: TGCGCCAGCAGCCCCCGGGGTAGCGGGGATGAGCAGTTCTTC
CDR3aa: CASSPRGSGDEQFF

abundance: NA
j_gene: TRBJ2-7
v_gene: TRBV12-5
d_gene: TRBD1
CDR3nt: TGTGCTAGTGGTTTAGGGGACAGGAGCTCCTACGAGCAGTACTTC
CDR3aa: CASGLGDRSSYEQYF

abundance: NA
j_gene: TRBJ2-3
v_gene: TRBV15
d_gene: TRBD2
CDR3nt: TGTGCCACCAGCAGAGACGGTAGCGGGGGGGCAGATACGCAGTATTTT
CDR3aa: CATSRDGSGGADTQYF

abundance: NA
j_gene: TRBJ2-1
v_gene: TRBV6-5
d_gene: TRBD1
CDR3nt: TGTGCCAGCAGGAGCCCGGGACAGTCCTACAATGAGCAGTTCTTC
CDR3aa: CASRSPGQSYNEQFF

abundance: NA
j_gene: TRBJ1-2
v_gene: TRBV11-2
d_gene: NA
CDR3nt: TGTGCCAGCAGCGCGCACAGGAATGGCTACACCTTC
CDR3aa: CASSAHRNGYTF

abundance: NA
j_gene: TRBJ2-7
v_gene: TRBV6-5
d_gene: TRBD2
CDR3nt: TGTGCCAGCAGTTACTCGGGCATAGCGGGGCGCGACGAGCAGTACTTC
CDR3aa: CASSYSGIAGRDEQYF

abundance: few
j_gene: TRBJ2-5
v_gene: TRBV10-3
d_gene: NA
CDR3nt: TGTGCCATCAGTGAGAGGAAGGGAAGAGAGACCCAGTACTTC
CDR3aa: CAISERKGRETQYF

abundance: NA
j_gene: TRBJ1-4
v_gene: TRBV19
d_gene: NA
CDR3nt: TGTGCCAGTAGCGCCTCGTTGACGGGGGGCGAGGGAAAGAAAAAACTGTTTTTT
CDR3aa: CASSASLTGGEGKKKLFF

abundance: NA
j_gene: TRBJ2-1
v_gene: TRBV10-2
d_gene: TRBD2
CDR3nt: TGCGCCAGCAGTGGATCTCTAGCGGGAGGCGGTAATGAGCAGTTCTTC
CDR3aa: CASSGSLAGGGNEQFF

abundance: NA
j_gene: TRBJ2-7
v_gene: TRBV27
d_gene: TRBD1
CDR3nt: TGTGCCAGCAAAACTACAGGGGCCTCGGGGTACGAGCAGTACTTC
CDR3aa: CASKTTGASGYEQYF

abundance: NA
j_gene: TRBJ2-5
v_gene: TRBV7-3
d_gene: TRBD1
CDR3nt: TGTGCCAGCAGCTCCAGGACAGGAGGGACCCAGTACTTC
CDR3aa: CASSSRTGGTQYF

abundance: NA
j_gene: TRBJ2-5
v_gene: TRBV7-9
d_gene: TRBD2
CDR3nt: TGTGCCAGCAGTCAGACTAGCGGGTCGGAGACCCAGTACTTC
CDR3aa: CASSQTSGSETQYF

abundance: NA
j_gene: TRBJ2-1
v_gene: TRBV10-3
d_gene: NA
CDR3nt: TGTGCCATCAGTGAGGGCCCAGGCTACAATGAGCAGTTCTTC
CDR3aa: CAISEGPGYNEQFF

abundance: few
j_gene: TRBJ2-1
v_gene: TRBV5-6
d_gene: TRBD1
CDR3nt: TGTGCCAGCAGCTTAACGACAGGGTTCGTCTACAATGAGCAGTTCTTC
CDR3aa: CASSLTTGFVYNEQFF

abundance: NA
j_gene: TRBJ2-5
v_gene: TRBV7-2
d_gene: NA
CDR3nt: TGTGCGCTCGAGACGGGCCAAGAGACCCAGTACTTC
CDR3aa: CALETGQETQYF

abundance: few
j_gene: TRBJ1-2
v_gene: TRBV19
d_gene: NA
CDR3nt: TGTGCCAGTAGTCCTACAGGGTACTATGGCTACACCTTC
CDR3aa: CASSPTGYYGYTF

abundance: NA
j_gene: TRBJ2-7
v_gene: TRBV29-1
d_gene: NA
CDR3nt: TGCAGCGTTGTTATGGGGGGCCCTTCCTACGAGCAGTACTTC
CDR3aa: CSVVMGGPSYEQYF

abundance: NA
j_gene: TRBJ1-2
v_gene: TRBV2
d_gene: TRBD1
CDR3nt: TGTGCCAGCAGCCTAGGGACAGGGAATGGCTACACCTTC
CDR3aa: CASSLGTGNGYTF

abundance: NA
j_gene: TRBJ2-1
v_gene: TRBV27
d_gene: NA
CDR3nt: TGTGCCAGCGACTACAATGAGCAGTTCTTC
CDR3aa: CASDYNEQFF

abundance: NA
j_gene: TRBJ1-1
v_gene: TRBV27
d_gene: NA
CDR3nt: TGTGCCAGCATTGGGGGAGGGACGAACACTGAAGCTTTCTTT
CDR3aa: CASIGGGTNTEAFF

abundance: NA
j_gene: TRBJ1-2
v_gene: TRBV4-1
d_gene: TRBD1
CDR3nt: TGCGCCAGCAGCCAGGACGGGGACAGCCAAAACTATGGCTACACCTTC
CDR3aa: CASSQDGDSQNYGYTF

abundance: NA
j_gene: TRBJ2-5
v_gene: TRBV6-6
d_gene: NA
CDR3nt: TGTGCCACGGAGACAGGGAGGTCCCAGTACTTC
CDR3aa: CATETGRSQYF

abundance: NA
j_gene: TRBJ2-7
v_gene: TRBV5-1
d_gene: NA
CDR3nt: TGCGCCAGCAGCTTGTTGGGCAGCTCCTACGAGCAGTACTTC
CDR3aa: CASSLLGSSYEQYF

abundance: NA
j_gene: TRBJ2-1
v_gene: TRBV9
d_gene: TRBD2
CDR3nt: TGTGCCAGCAGCGTGTGGACTAGCGGGGGGGATGAGCAGTTCTTC
CDR3aa: CASSVWTSGGDEQFF

abundance: NA
j_gene: TRBJ1-3
v_gene: TRBV12-5
d_gene: NA
CDR3nt: TGTGCTAGTGGTTTGGTTGGAAACACCATATATTTT
CDR3aa: CASGLVGNTIYF

abundance: NA
j_gene: TRBJ1-2
v_gene: TRBV6-1
d_gene: NA
CDR3nt: TGTGCCAGCAGGGCGGGACAAGCTAACTATGGCTACACCTTC
CDR3aa: CASRAGQANYGYTF

abundance: NA
j_gene: TRBJ1-1
v_gene: TRBV5-1
d_gene: NA
CDR3nt: TGCGCCAGCAGCTTGACACGGGCAGGTGGGACTGAAGCTTTCTTT
CDR3aa: CASSLTRAGGTEAFF

abundance: NA
j_gene: TRBJ1-1
v_gene: TRBV27
d_gene: NA
CDR3nt: TGTGCCAGCAGTTTACGACGCGTGACTACCATGAACACTGAAGCTTTCTTT
CDR3aa: CASSLRRVTTMNTEAFF